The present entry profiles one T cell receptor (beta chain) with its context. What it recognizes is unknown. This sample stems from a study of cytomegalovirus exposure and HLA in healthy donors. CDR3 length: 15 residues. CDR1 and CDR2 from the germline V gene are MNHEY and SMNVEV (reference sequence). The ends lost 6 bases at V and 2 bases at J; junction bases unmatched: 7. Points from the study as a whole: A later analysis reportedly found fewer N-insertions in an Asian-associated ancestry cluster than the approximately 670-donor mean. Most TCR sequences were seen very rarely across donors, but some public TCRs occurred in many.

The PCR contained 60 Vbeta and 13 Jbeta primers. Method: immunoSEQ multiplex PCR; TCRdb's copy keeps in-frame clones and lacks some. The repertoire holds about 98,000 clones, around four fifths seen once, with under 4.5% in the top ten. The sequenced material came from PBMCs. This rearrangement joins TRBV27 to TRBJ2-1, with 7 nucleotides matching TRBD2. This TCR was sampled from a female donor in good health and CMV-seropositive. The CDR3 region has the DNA TGTGCCAGCAGACTCCGACTAGCCCCCTACAATGAGCAGTTCTTC. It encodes CASRLRLAPYNEQFF.